These 2 T cell receptor beta chains came from one sample sequenced in a study of cytomegalovirus exposure and HLA in healthy donors. PCR used 60 Vbeta primers and 13 Jbeta primers. Profiling relied on immunoSEQ multiplex PCR, and the TCRdb table lists in-frame clones only, not all of them. The sample yields 110,000 to 150,000 clones, roughly 77% seen once. Material: PBMCs. The receptors were gathered from a woman in her 30s in good health and CMV-seronegative.

This clone turned up a few times. The chain couples TRBV10-3 to TRBJ1-2; perhaps TRBD1 as D (5 bases). Per the germline V gene, CDR1 is ENHRY and CDR2 is SYGVKD. With 2 bases removed from V and 5 bases from J, the gap between germline ends came to 18 bases. There are 16 residues in the CDR3. CDR3 amino acids: CAISEPERTNFYGYTF. As DNA, the CDR3 is TGTGCCATCAGTGAGCCCGAAAGGACAAACTTTTATGGCTACACCTTC.

The table lists this clone with a count of one. The chain uses TRBV5-4 and TRBJ2-1; 12 bases are a match to TRBD2. The CDR3 consists of 15 residues. CDR1 SGHNT and CDR2 YYREEE come from the germline V gene (reference sequence). Germline trimming cut 4 bases from V and 7 bases from J; bases unmatched to any gene: 6. The CDR3 DNA sequence: TGTGCCAGCAGCGCCCTAGCGGGGGGGTCAAATGAGCAGTTCTTC. This sequence encodes CASSALAGGSNEQFF. Looking up the rest from reference TRBV5-4 and TRBJ2-1 gives the full variable domain: ETGVTQSPTHLIKTRGQQVTLRCSSQSGHNTVSWYQQALGQGPQFIFQYYREEENGRGNFPPRFSGLQFPNYSSELNVNALELDDSALYLCASSALAGGSNEQFFGPGTRLTVL.